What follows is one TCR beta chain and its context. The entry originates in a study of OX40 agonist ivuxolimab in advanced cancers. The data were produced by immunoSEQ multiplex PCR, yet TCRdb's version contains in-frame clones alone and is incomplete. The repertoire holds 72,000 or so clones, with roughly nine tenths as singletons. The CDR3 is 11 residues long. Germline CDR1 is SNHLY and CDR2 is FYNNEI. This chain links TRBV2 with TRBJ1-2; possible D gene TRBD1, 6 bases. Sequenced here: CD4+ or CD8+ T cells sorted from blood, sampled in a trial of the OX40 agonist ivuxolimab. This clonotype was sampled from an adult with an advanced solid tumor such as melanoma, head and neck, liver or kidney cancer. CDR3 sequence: CALRRGHGYTF. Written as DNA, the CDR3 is TGTGCTTTAAGACGGGGGCATGGCTACACCTTC.